This TCR beta chain derives from a study of blood T cell repertoires in COVID-19. Study as a whole: Specimens from acute and convalescent COVID-19 originated in the United States, Italy and Spain. PBMCs, B-cell-depleted T cells, or T cells were the source of the cDNA or gDNA that made up the material.

As handled by the study authors: Reference gene primer amplification gave nucleated cell count estimates. Using immunoSEQ multiplex PCR, the repertoire was profiled, and TCRdb retains in-frame clones only, with some absent. V, J and clone size were drawn from that table, and D and trimming were deduced from the DNA. Of some 68,000 clones listed, 80% to 95% are singletons. Source material: peripheral blood. The receptor was isolated from a man aged 50 to 59 with COVID-19, enrolled during active disease.

The CDR3 DNA sequence: TGTGCCAGCAGCCAGTTGGACAGCAAAACCTACTTC. Residues: CASSQLDSKTYF. J is TRBJ2-7 and V is TRBV3-1 (or the pseudogene TRBV3-2); weak D call: TRBD1 (6 bases). This CDR3 contains 12 residues. V lost 3 bases to trimming and J lost 13 bases, with 16 bases between them. Germline CDR1 and CDR2: LGHDT and YNNKEL (reference sequence).